The 19 T cell receptor beta chains listed next were all sequenced from one sample in a study of T cell responses to AZD1222 COVID-19 vaccine. Measured with immunoSEQ multiplex PCR; TCRdb has only the in-frame clones, and not every one. The sample comprises approximately 130,000 clones, roughly 88% of which are singletons, and roughly 5.7% rests with the top ten. The sequencing here drew on peripheral blood, taken 28 days after the second AZD1222 dose. Every receptor here comes from an adult who received the AZD1222 COVID-19 vaccine.

CDR3 coding DNA: TGTGCCAGCAGCCGGAGCGGACAGGAGCTGTTTTTT. Its translation is CASSRSGQELFF. The V call is TRBV7-6, the J call TRBJ2-2; the D gene could be TRBD1 or TRBD2 (5 bases each). Trimming shortened V by 5 bases and J by 10 bases, and 11 bases separated the two germline ends. From germline, CDR1 is SGHVS and CDR2 FNYEAQ. The length of the CDR3 is 12 residues.

The chain couples TRBV7-3 to TRBJ2-7; a possible D gene is TRBD1 (6 bases). V gave up 5 bases and J gave up 2 bases, with 13 bases separating them. The V gene's germline CDR1 is SGHTA and CDR2 FQGTGA. The length of the CDR3 is 14 residues. This CDR3 is CASSEQGGPYEQYF. For the CDR3, the DNA is TGTGCCAGCAGCGAACAGGGTGGCCCCTACGAGCAGTACTTC.

V and J are TRBV6-5 and TRBJ1-6, with D maybe TRBD1 (6 bases). Trimming pared 10 bases from V and 9 bases from J, leaving 16 bases between. The germline CDR1 and CDR2 sequences are MNHEY and SVGAGI. CDR3 length equals 13 residues. The CDR3: CATSRTEGSPLHF. The CDR3, as DNA: TGTGCCACCTCGAGGACAGAAGGTTCACCCCTCCACTTT.

The chain is built from TRBV29-1 and TRBJ2-1, with 8 positions matching TRBD2. This CDR3 is built from 13 residues. Trimming removed 4 bases from V and 5 bases from J; junction bases left unmatched: 4. The germline V gene has CDR1 SQVTM and CDR2 ANQGSEA. CDR3 in amino acids: CSVGLLADNEQFF. The CDR3 DNA sequence: TGCAGCGTTGGCCTACTAGCGGACAATGAGCAGTTCTTC.

The chain is built from TRBV7-9 and TRBJ2-3; D possibly corresponds to TRBD2 (6 bases). The CDR3 sequence is 15 residues long. V lost 6 bases, J lost 6 bases, and 19 bases lay in between. CDR1 and CDR2 from the germline V gene are SEHNR and FQNEAQ (reference sequence). The CDR3 DNA follows: TGTGCCAGCAGTAGATCGCGGGGAGCCGAGGATACGCAGTATTTT. Translating gives CASSRSRGAEDTQYF.

The chain has TRBV10-3 and TRBJ2-3; D gene unclear. V was cut by 6 bases and J by 1 base, with 2 bases left in between. There are 11 residues in the CDR3. Germline V lookup: CDR1 ENHRY, CDR2 SYGVKD. The CDR3 here is CAIRGTDTQYF. The CDR3 nucleotides are TGTGCCATCAGGGGCACAGATACGCAGTATTTT.

This clone was seen only once. This rearrangement joins TRBV4-3 to TRBJ1-2; no clear D. Trimming removed 0 bases from V and 3 bases from J, with 5 bases in between. The CDR3 has 13 amino acids. The germline CDR1 and CDR2 sequences are LGHNA and YSLEER. The CDR3 sequence is CASSQDRDYGYTF. The CDR3 coding sequence is TGCGCCAGCAGCCAAGATCGCGACTATGGCTACACCTTC.

The genes are TRBV3-1 (or the pseudogene TRBV3-2) and TRBJ1-2; D remains unclear. Trimming removed 1 base at V and 8 bases at J, with 17 bases between. The V gene's germline CDR1 is LGHDT and CDR2 YNNKEL (reference sequence). The CDR3 sequence is 15 residues long. CDR3 loop: CASSQGVLSLKGYTF. CDR3 sequence (DNA): TGTGCCAGCAGCCAAGGAGTACTATCCCTGAAAGGCTACACCTTC.

Written as DNA, the CDR3 is TGTGCCATTGGACAGGGGAATCAGCCCCAGCATTTT. Its protein product is CAIGQGNQPQHF. The chain recombines TRBV10-3 with TRBJ1-5; 9 bases match TRBD1. The germline gives CDR1 ENHRY, CDR2 SYGVKD. This CDR3 spans 12 amino acids. Trimming cost V 9 bases and J 4 bases; bases outside gene matches: 1.

The chain carries TRBV5-1 and TRBJ2-3; 8 bases agree with TRBD1. CDR1 and CDR2 (germline): SGHRS, YFSETQ. J gave up 6 bases and V 5 bases, and 2 bases lay outside the gene matches. The length of the CDR3 is 12 residues. The CDR3 protein is CASSGQGDTQYF. The CDR3 DNA sequence: TGCGCCAGCAGTGGACAGGGTGATACGCAGTATTTT. The complete variable domain, with remaining parts taken from reference TRBV5-1 and TRBJ2-3, reads KAGVTQTPRYLIKTRGQQVTLSCSPISGHRSVSWYQQTPGQGLQFLFEYFSETQRNKGNFPGRFSGRQFSNSRSEMNVSTLELGDSALYLCASSGQGDTQYFGPGTRLTVL.

This sequence joins TRBV28 and TRBJ2-1; D gene ambiguous. Looked up from germline, CDR1 is MDHEN and CDR2 is SYDVKM. V was clipped by 7 bases and J by 0 bases, with 7 bases between them. CDR3 length: 13 amino acids. The chain's CDR3 is CASTRVSYNEQFF. CDR3 DNA: TGTGCCAGCACCCGCGTCTCCTACAATGAGCAGTTCTTC.

The J gene is TRBJ1-2, the V gene TRBV11-3; 7 bases match TRBD1. Germline loops: CDR1 SGHNT, CDR2 YENEEA. CDR3 size: 13 residues. Unmatched junction bases numbered 4, after V lost 3 bases and J lost 6 bases. The CDR3 protein is CASSLRQGDGYTF. The CDR3, as DNA: TGTGCCAGCAGCTTGAGGCAGGGGGATGGCTACACCTTC.

This clone appeared a single time. The chain combines TRBV24-1 with TRBJ1-3; the match to TRBD1 covers 7 bases. The CDR3 covers 15 residues. V was pared by 4 bases and J by 2 bases, with 4 bases of the junction left unmatched. Germline CDR1 reads KGHDR; CDR2 reads SFDVKD. The chain's CDR3 is CATSDPTGTGNTIYF. CDR3 nucleotides: TGTGCCACCAGTGACCCGACAGGGACTGGAAACACCATATATTTT.

The chain carries TRBV30 and TRBJ1-2; D might be TRBD1 (5 bases). The V end lost 4 bases, the J end lost 4 bases, and 10 bases lay between the germline ends. Germline V CDR1 and CDR2: GTSNPN, SVGIG (reference sequence). The CDR3 has 12 amino acids. CDR3 sequence: CAWKGRGYGYTF. The DNA of the CDR3 is TGTGCCTGGAAGGGACGTGGCTATGGCTACACCTTC.

There are a few counts of this clone. The genes are TRBV28 and TRBJ2-7, with 9 bases aligning to TRBD1. The CDR3 runs to 14 residues. J was trimmed by 2 bases and V by 8 bases; bases with no gene match: 7. The germline CDR1 and CDR2 sequences are MDHEN and SYDVKM. The CDR3 DNA reads TGTGCCAGCGGGCACCGGGACAGGGCCTACGAGCAGTACTTC. Translation: CASGHRDRAYEQYF.

The chain combines TRBV5-6 with TRBJ2-5, with D unclear. The CDR3 totals 13 residues. The germline V gene has CDR1 SGHDT and CDR2 YYEEEE. The V gene lost 0 bases and the J gene lost 5 bases, with 8 bases spanning the gap. The CDR3 sequence: CASSLDPGETQYF. The CDR3 nucleotides read TGTGCCAGCAGCTTGGATCCTGGGGAGACCCAGTACTTC.

This chain uses TRBV5-5 with TRBJ2-2, with 8 bases lining up with TRBD2. The CDR3 runs 17 residues. Trimming removed 0 bases from V and 6 bases from J; junction bases left unmatched: 10. In germline, CDR1 is SGHKS, CDR2 YYEKEE (reference sequence). CDR3: CASSLDRAGGWAGELFF. DNA for the CDR3: TGTGCCAGCAGCTTGGATAGGGCGGGAGGATGGGCCGGGGAGCTGTTTTTT.

This chain joins TRBV6-5 and TRBJ2-7; 11 nucleotides align to TRBD1. V shed 5 bases, J shed 4 bases, and the junction held 4 bases outside the gene matches. CDR3 length: 14 amino acids. The germline gives CDR1 MNHEY, CDR2 SVGAGI. The CDR3 sequence is CASSRDRGKYEQYF. The CDR3 region has the DNA TGTGCCAGCAGTAGGGACAGGGGGAAATACGAGCAGTACTTC.

The rearrangement joins TRBV6-5 to TRBJ2-3; either TRBD1 or TRBD2 may fit D (5 bases each). This CDR3 region has 13 residues. V was shortened by 5 bases and J by 0 bases, with 6 bases between the two germline ends. Looked up from germline, CDR1 is MNHEY and CDR2 is SVGAGI. In DNA form, the CDR3 reads TGTGCCAGCAGTCGGGACAGCACAGATACGCAGTATTTT. Translating it yields CASSRDSTDTQYF.